This TCR beta chain was recorded in a study of beta chain features in type 1 diabetes. Study-wide background: Across all samples, 100 million to 130 million sorted cells were examined.

Investigators reverse transcribed all isolated RNA, so they sequenced expressed TCRB transcripts. Some clones are missing from TCRdb's copy, which holds only in-frame ones; the method was immunoSEQ multiplex PCR. Altogether 250,000 to 400,000 clones are present, approximately 15% being singletons, with the ten largest covering under 8.5%. V lost 6 bases to trimming and J lost 0 bases; unmatched junction nucleotides: 15. This CDR3 is 20 amino acids long. Germline loops: CDR1 ENHRY, CDR2 SYGVKD. Populations obtained by sorting all exceeded 95% purity. Study observations and caveats: Possibly, sequencing cDNA over-represented cells that had high TCR expression levels.

This clone was detected only a few times. Antigen: not known. The chain recombines TRBV10-3 with TRBJ2-1, with 12 bases aligning to TRBD1. Sequenced material: central memory CD4+ T cells from blood. The clonotype comes from a man between 25 and 39 years old in good health. The CDR3 DNA follows: TGTGCCATCAGGCCTACCGGGACAGGGGGCCTTGGCTTCTCCTACAATGAGCAGTTCTTC. It translates to CAIRPTGTGGLGFSYNEQFF.